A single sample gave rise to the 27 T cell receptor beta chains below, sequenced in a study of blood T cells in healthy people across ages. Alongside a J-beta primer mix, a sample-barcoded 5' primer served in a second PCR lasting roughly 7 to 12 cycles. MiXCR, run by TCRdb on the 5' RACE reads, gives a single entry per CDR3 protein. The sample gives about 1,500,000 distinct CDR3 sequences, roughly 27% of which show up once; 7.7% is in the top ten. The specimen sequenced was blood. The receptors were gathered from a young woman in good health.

CDR3 protein: CATSRGTSETFEQYF. The CDR3 bases are TGTGCCACCAGCAGAGGGACTAGCGAGACCTTTGAGCAGTACTTC. The rearrangement uses TRBV15 and TRBJ2-7, with TRBD2 matching over 9 bases. The CDR3 runs to 15 residues. Germline CDR1 is LNHNV and CDR2 is YYDKDF (reference sequence). V trimming: 1 base; J trimming: 7 bases; junction bases outside the gene matches: 8.

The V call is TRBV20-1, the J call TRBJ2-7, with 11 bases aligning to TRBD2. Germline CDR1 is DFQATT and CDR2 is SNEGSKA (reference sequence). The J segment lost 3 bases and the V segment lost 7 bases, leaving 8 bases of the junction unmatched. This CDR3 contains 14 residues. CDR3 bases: TGCAGTGTCGAAAGACTAGCGGGGTACTACGAGCAGTACTTC. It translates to CSVERLAGYYEQYF.

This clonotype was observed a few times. CDR3: CASSVDAFSTDTQYF. In DNA, the CDR3 is TGTGCCAGCAGCGTAGATGCCTTTAGCACAGATACGCAGTATTTT. This chain joins TRBV9 and TRBJ2-3; D is unresolved. CDR1 SGDLS and CDR2 YYNGEE come from the germline V gene. The CDR3 spans 15 residues. The V and J ends lost 0 bases and 0 bases respectively, with 8 bases between them. The full variable domain, with the rest looked up from reference TRBV9 and TRBJ2-3, is DSGVTQTPKHLITATGQRVTLRCSPRSGDLSVYWYQQSLDQGLQFLIQYYNGEERAKGNILERFSAQQFPDLHSELNLSSLELGDSALYFCASSVDAFSTDTQYFGPGTRLTVL.

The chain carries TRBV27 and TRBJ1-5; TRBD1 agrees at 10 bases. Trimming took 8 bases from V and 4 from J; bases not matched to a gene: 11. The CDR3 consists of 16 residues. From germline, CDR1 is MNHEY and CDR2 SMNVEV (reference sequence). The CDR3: CASALTPGQGNQPQHF. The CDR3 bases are TGTGCCAGCGCCCTCACTCCGGGACAGGGGAATCAGCCCCAGCATTTT.

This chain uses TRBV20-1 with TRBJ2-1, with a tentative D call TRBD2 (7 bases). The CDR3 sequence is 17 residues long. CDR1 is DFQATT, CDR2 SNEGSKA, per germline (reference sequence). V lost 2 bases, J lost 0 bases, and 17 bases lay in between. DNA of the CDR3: TGCAGTGCTAGAAAGGGCGGGGGCCGAAGCTCCTACAATGAGCAGTTCTTC. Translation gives CSARKGGGRSSYNEQFF.

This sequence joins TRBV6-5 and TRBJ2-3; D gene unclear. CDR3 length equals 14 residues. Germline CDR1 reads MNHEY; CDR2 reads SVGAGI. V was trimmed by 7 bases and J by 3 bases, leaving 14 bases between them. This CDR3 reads CASKSPRQTDTQYF. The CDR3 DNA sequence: TGTGCCAGCAAATCCCCCCGCCAGACAGATACGCAGTATTTT.

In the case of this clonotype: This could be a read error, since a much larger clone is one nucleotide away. CDR3 sequence (DNA): TGCAGCGGTGAAGACAGGGACTACGAGCAGTACTTC. It is translated as CSGEDRDYEQYF. V gene TRBV29-1 combines with J gene TRBJ2-7; the match to TRBD1 covers 7 bases. Per the germline V gene, CDR1 is SQVTM and CDR2 is ANQGSEA. This CDR3 is 12 amino acids long.

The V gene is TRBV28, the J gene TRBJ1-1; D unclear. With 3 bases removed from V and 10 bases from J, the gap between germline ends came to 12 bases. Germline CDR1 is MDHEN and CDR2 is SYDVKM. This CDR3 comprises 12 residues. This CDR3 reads CASSLSPARAFF. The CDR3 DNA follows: TGTGCCAGCAGTTTGTCCCCCGCGAGAGCTTTCTTT.

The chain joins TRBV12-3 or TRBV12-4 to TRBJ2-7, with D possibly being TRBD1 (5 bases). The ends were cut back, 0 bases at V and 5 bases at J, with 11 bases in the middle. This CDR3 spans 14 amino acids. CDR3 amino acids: CASSLAQGTNEQYF. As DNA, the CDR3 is TGTGCCAGCAGTTTAGCCCAGGGTACGAACGAGCAGTACTTC.

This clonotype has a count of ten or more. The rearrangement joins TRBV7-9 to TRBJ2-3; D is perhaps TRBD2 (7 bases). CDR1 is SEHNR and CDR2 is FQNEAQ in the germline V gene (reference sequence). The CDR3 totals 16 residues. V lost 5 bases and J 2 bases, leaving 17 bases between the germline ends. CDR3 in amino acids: CASSPQRGGYTDTQYF. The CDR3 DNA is TGTGCCAGCAGCCCCCAAAGGGGGGGATACACAGATACGCAGTATTTT.

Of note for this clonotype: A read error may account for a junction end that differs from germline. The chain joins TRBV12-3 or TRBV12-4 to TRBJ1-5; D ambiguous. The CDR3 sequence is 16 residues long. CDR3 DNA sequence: TGTGCCAGCAGTTTAGGGTTCGGGAGCGACAATCAGCCTCAGCATTTT. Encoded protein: CASSLGFGSDNQPQHF.

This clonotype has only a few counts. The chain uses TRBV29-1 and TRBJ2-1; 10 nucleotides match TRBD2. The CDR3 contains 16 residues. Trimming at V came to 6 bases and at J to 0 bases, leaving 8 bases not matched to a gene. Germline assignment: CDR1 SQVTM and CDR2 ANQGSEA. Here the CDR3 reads CSVFELAGSSYNEQFF. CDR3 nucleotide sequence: TGCAGCGTGTTTGAACTAGCGGGGAGCTCCTACAATGAGCAGTTCTTC.

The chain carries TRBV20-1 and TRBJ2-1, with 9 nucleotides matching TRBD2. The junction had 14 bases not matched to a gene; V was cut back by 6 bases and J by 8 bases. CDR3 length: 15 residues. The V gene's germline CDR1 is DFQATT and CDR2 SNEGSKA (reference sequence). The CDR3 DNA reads TGCAGTGCCCCCGGGGCTAGCGGGAATACTCATGAGCAGTTCTTC. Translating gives CSAPGASGNTHEQFF.

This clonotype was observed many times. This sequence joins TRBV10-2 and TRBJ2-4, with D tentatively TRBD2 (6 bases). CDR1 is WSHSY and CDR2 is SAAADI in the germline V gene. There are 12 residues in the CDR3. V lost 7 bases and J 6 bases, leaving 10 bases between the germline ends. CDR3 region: CASTGTANIQYF. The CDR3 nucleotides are TGCGCCAGCACTGGGACTGCAAACATTCAGTACTTC.

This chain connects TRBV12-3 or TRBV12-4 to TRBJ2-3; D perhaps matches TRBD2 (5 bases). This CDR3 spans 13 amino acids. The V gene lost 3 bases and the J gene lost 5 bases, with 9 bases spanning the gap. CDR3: CASSLVRVDTQYF. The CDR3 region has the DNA TGTGCCAGCAGTTTGGTGCGGGTAGATACGCAGTATTTT.

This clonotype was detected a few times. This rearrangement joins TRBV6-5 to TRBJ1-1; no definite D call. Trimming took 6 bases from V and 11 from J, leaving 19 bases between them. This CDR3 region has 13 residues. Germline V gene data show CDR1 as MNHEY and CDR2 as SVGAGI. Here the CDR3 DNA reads TGTGCCAGCAGGTCGACGGCCACTCAAGGGGCTTTCTTT. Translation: CASRSTATQGAFF.

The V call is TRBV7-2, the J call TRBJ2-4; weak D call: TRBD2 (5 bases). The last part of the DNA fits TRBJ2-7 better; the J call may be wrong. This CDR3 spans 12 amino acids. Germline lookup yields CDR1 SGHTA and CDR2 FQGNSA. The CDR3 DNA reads TGTGCCAGCAGCTTTAGTGAGGGCGAGCAGTACTTC. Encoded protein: CASSFSEGEQYF.

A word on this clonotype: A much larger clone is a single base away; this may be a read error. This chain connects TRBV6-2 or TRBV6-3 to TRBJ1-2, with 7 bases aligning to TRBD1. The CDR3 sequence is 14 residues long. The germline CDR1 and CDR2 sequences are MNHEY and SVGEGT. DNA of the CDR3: TGTGCCAGCCAACGGGACAGAACTCACGGAGGCTACGCCTTC. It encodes CASQRDRTHGGYAF.

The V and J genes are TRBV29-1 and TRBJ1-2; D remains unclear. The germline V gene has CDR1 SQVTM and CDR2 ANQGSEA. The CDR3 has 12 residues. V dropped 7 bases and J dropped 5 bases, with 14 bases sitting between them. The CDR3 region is CSASLSSYGYTF. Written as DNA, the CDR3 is TGCAGCGCTTCTCTAAGTAGTTATGGCTACACCTTC.

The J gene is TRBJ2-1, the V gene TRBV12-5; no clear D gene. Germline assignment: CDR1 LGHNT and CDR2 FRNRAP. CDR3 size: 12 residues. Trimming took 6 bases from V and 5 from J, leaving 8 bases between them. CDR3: CASGTSDNEQFF. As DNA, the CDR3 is TGTGCTAGTGGGACCTCTGACAATGAGCAGTTCTTC.

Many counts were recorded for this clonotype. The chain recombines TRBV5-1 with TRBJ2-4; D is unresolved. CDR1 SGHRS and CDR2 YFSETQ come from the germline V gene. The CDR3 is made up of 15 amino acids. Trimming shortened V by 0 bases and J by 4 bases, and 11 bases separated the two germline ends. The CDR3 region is CASSLEGPPKNIQYF. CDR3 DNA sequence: TGCGCCAGCAGCTTGGAAGGGCCACCTAAAAACATTCAGTACTTC.

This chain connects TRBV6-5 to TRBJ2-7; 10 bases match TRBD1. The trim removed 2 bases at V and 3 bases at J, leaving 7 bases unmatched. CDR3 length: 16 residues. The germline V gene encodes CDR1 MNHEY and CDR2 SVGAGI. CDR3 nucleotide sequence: TGTGCCAGCAGTTACGCAGGGACAGGGGCAGGCTACGAGCAGTACTTC. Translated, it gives CASSYAGTGAGYEQYF.

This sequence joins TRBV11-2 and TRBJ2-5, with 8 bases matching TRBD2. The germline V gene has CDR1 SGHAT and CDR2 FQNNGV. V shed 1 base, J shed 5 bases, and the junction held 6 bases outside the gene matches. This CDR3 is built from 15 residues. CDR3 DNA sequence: TGTGCCAGCAGCTTAGCCGGGGGGGGAGCGGAGACCCAGTACTTC. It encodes CASSLAGGGAETQYF.

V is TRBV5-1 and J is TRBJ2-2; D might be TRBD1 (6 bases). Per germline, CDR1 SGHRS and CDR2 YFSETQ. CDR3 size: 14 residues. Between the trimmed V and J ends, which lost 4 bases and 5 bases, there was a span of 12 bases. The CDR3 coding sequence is TGCGCCAGCAGCATTAACAGGGAAACCGGGGAGCTGTTTTTT. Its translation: CASSINRETGELFF.

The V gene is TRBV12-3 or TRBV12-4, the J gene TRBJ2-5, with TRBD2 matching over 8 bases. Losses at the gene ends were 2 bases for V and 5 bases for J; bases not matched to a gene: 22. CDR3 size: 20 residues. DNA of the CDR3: TGTGCCAGCAGTTTATTCCGCCTAGCGGGCACACGCACCTTGGGGGAGACCCAGTACTTC. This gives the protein CASSLFRLAGTRTLGETQYF.

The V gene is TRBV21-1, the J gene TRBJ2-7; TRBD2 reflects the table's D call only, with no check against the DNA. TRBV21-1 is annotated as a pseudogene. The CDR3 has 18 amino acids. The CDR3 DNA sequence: TGTGCCAGCAGCAAAAAGCGAGGGCAGAAACTCACCTTCTACGAGCAGTACTTC. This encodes CASSKKRGQKLTFYEQYF.

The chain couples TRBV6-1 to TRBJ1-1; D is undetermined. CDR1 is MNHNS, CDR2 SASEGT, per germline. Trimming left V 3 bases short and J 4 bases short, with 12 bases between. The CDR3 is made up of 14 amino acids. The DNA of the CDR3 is TGTGCCAGCAGTGATTCTAGTAGGCTCACTGAAGCTTTCTTT. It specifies CASSDSSRLTEAFF.